The next 14 T cell receptor beta chains were all read from a single sample in a study of cytomegalovirus exposure and HLA in healthy donors. The PCR used 60 Vbeta and 13 Jbeta primers. Repertoires were generated with immunoSEQ multiplex PCR, while TCRdb's copy carries only in-frame clones and drops some. This sample has about 120,000 clones, with just under 75% found just once. The sequenced sample was PBMCs. These receptors originate from a human donor in good health.

This clone was recorded only once. V usage is TRBV4-1 and J usage is TRBJ1-1, with 11 bases identical to TRBD1. The V and J ends lost 3 bases and 4 bases, in that order; junction bases with no gene match: 7. Germline V gives CDR1 MGHRA, CDR2 YSYEKL. The CDR3 spans 16 residues. DNA of the CDR3: TGCGCCAGCAGCCATCTCGGACAGGGGGCGACCACTGAAGCTTTCTTT. It is translated as CASSHLGQGATTEAFF.

V is TRBV28 and J is TRBJ2-7, with 8 bases lining up with TRBD1. Trimming removed 7 bases from V and 6 bases from J; junction bases left unmatched: 14. The CDR3 loop spans 15 amino acids. Germline V lookup: CDR1 MDHEN, CDR2 SYDVKM. The DNA of the CDR3 is TGTGCCAGCACCGTCGGACAGGGCGTGAAGGGCGAGCAGTACTTC. Its translation: CASTVGQGVKGEQYF.

The chain employs TRBV5-6 and TRBJ2-2, with D possibly TRBD1 on 5 matching bases. There are 15 residues in the CDR3. Trimming took off 0 bases at V and 2 bases at J, with 8 bases between the two ends. Germline V CDR1 and CDR2: SGHDT, YYEEEE. The CDR3 DNA sequence: TGTGCCAGCAGCTTGGTCGACAGAAACACCGGGGAGCTGTTTTTT. Translated, it gives CASSLVDRNTGELFF. Together with reference TRBV5-6 and TRBJ2-2, the CDR3 gives the full variable domain: DAGVTQSPTHLIKTRGQQVTLRCSPKSGHDTVSWYQQALGQGPQFIFQYYEEEERQRGNFPDRFSGHQFPNYSSELNVNALLLGDSALYLCASSLVDRNTGELFFGEGSRLTVL.

The chain joins TRBV2 to TRBJ1-5; 7 bases match TRBD1. Germline CDR1 and CDR2: SNHLY and FYNNEI. This CDR3 spans 15 amino acids. V was pared by 5 bases and J by 5 bases, with 9 bases of the junction left unmatched. CDR3 DNA sequence: TGTGCCAGCAGTATGCAGACAGGGAGATATCAGCCCCAGCATTTT. It is translated as CASSMQTGRYQPQHF.

The chain recombines TRBV18 with TRBJ2-5; 9 bases agree with TRBD1. Germline-derived CDR1 and CDR2 are KGHSH and LQKENI. The CDR3 sequence is 13 residues long. The junction had 1 base not matched to a gene; V was cut back by 4 bases and J by 4 bases. The CDR3 sequence: CASSRQGGETQYF. The CDR3 nucleotides read TGTGCCAGCTCACGACAGGGGGGAGAGACCCAGTACTTC.

This clone has a handful of counts. The chain recombines TRBV9 with TRBJ1-1; D is unclear. The V end lost 1 base, the J end lost 6 bases, and 10 bases lay between the germline ends. The CDR3 extends over 13 amino acids. Germline CDR1 and CDR2: SGDLS and YYNGEE. CDR3 loop: CASSVSWTPEAFF. The CDR3 coding sequence is TGTGCCAGCAGCGTATCGTGGACTCCTGAAGCTTTCTTT.

The chain recombines TRBV5-6 with TRBJ1-5; 9 bases are a match to TRBD1. Germline trimming cut 2 bases from V and 5 bases from J; bases unmatched to any gene: 14. The CDR3 sequence is 18 residues long. Per the germline V gene, CDR1 is SGHDT and CDR2 is YYEEEE. The CDR3 reads CASSFDSPRTGEDQPQHF. In DNA form, the CDR3 reads TGTGCCAGCAGCTTCGACTCGCCCCGGACAGGGGAAGATCAGCCCCAGCATTTT.

This chain joins TRBV5-4 and TRBJ1-3; D unclear. Trimming cost V 0 bases and J 4 bases, with 11 bases left between them. The CDR3 consists of 15 residues. Germline CDR1 reads SGHNT; CDR2 reads YYREEE (reference sequence). The DNA for the CDR3 is TGTGCCAGCAGCTTGGAAGGAGTCCGGGGAAACACCATATATTTT. Translated: CASSLEGVRGNTIYF.

The chain is built from TRBV15 and TRBJ2-7; D gene ambiguous. Germline CDR1 LNHNV, CDR2 YYDKDF (reference sequence). V lost 0 bases and J lost 12, with 15 bases in between. This CDR3 comprises 13 residues. The CDR3 sequence: CATSRDRDLRTYF. The CDR3 DNA reads TGTGCCACCAGCAGAGATCGCGACTTACGAACGTACTTC. The variable domain in full, completed from reference TRBV15 and TRBJ2-7, reads DAMVIQNPRYQVTQFGKPVTLSCSQTLNHNVMYWYQQKSSQAPKLLFHYYDKDFNNEADTPDNFQSRRPNTSFCFLDIRSPGLGDTAMYLCATSRDRDLRTYFGPGTRLTVT.

A few counts support this clone. This chain links TRBV19 with TRBJ2-3; 8 bases align to TRBD1. Germline CDR1 LNHDA, CDR2 SQIVND (reference sequence). V trimming: 4 bases; J trimming: 3 bases; junction bases outside the gene matches: 3. This CDR3 is built from 14 residues. The CDR3 protein is CASSKDRVTDTQYF. For the CDR3, the DNA is TGTGCCAGTAGTAAGGACAGGGTAACAGATACGCAGTATTTT.

J is TRBJ2-4 and V is TRBV19; 7 nucleotides align to TRBD2. This CDR3 is 15 amino acids long. Germline V gene lookup returns CDR1 LNHDA and CDR2 SQIVND (reference sequence). V dropped 6 bases and J dropped 0; count of bases not matched to a gene: 5. For the CDR3, the DNA is TGTGCCAGTAGGAACAGCGGGACAGCCAAAAACATTCAGTACTTC. Its translation: CASRNSGTAKNIQYF.

This chain links TRBV6-5 with TRBJ2-7; 12 bases agree with TRBD1. The V segment lost 0 bases and the J segment 6 bases; nucleotides outside the gene matches: 6. The CDR3 loop spans 16 amino acids. The germline gives CDR1 MNHEY, CDR2 SVGAGI. The chain's CDR3 is CASSYSGQGAPGEQYF. CDR3 DNA sequence: TGTGCCAGCAGTTACTCGGGACAGGGGGCGCCCGGCGAGCAGTACTTC.

The gene calls are TRBV7-2 and TRBJ2-5; 8 nucleotides line up with TRBD2. Gene TRBJ2-7 matches the end of the DNA better, so the J call may be wrong. Germline CDR1 SGHTA, CDR2 FQGNSA. This CDR3 has 16 amino acids. DNA for the CDR3: TGTGCCAGCAGCTTAGGGGGGGCGGGAGGATTGTACGAGCAGTACTTC. This gives the protein CASSLGGAGGLYEQYF.

This chain connects TRBV19 to TRBJ1-1; TRBD1 is a possible D gene (6 bases). Germline assignment: CDR1 LNHDA and CDR2 SQIVND (reference sequence). V gave up 6 bases and J gave up 8 bases, with 19 bases separating them. The CDR3 loop spans 14 amino acids. CDR3 region: CASRTGTLIKEAFF. The CDR3 region has the DNA TGTGCCAGTAGGACAGGCACCTTGATCAAGGAAGCTTTCTTT.